Listed here is a single T cell receptor beta chain. The target antigen is unknown. Germline V gene sequence: CDR1 SGHTA, CDR2 FQGTGA. CDR3 length: 15 residues. After removal of 3 bases from V and 6 bases from J, the junction contained 6 bases not matched to a gene. The data derive from a study of cytomegalovirus exposure and HLA in healthy donors. Notes on the study in general: TCR beta chains numbering about 160 were designated cytomegalovirus-associated. Sequencing artifact likely explains a cluster of highly shared sequence variants.

PCR primers comprised 60 Vbeta and 13 Jbeta primers. Measured with immunoSEQ multiplex PCR; TCRdb has only the in-frame clones, and not every one. The sample has 150,000 to 200,000 clones, approximately 76% seen once. Material: PBMCs. V gene TRBV7-3 combines with J gene TRBJ2-2; 8 nucleotides match TRBD1. The sequence derives from a female donor in good health and CMV-seronegative. The CDR3 reads CASSFDRGGPGELFF. The CDR3 DNA follows: TGTGCCAGCAGCTTTGACAGGGGTGGCCCCGGGGAGCTGTTTTTT. Supplemented by reference TRBV7-3 and TRBJ2-2, the full variable domain reads GAGVSQTPSNKVTEKGKYVELRCDPISGHTALYWYRQSLGQGPEFLIYFQGTGAADDSGLPNDRFFAVRPEGSVSTLKIQRTERGDSAVYLCASSFDRGGPGELFFGEGSRLTVL.